These T cell receptor beta chains were read from a single sample in a study of blood T cell repertoires in COVID-19. Data came from immunoSEQ multiplex PCR; TCRdb stores just in-frame clones and leaves some out. The table has about 240,000 clones, 75% to 90% seen once. The sequenced material came from PBMCs or T cells enriched from blood (not recorded which). The receptors come from a woman aged 40 to 49 with acute COVID-19. Both conserved end residues are part of each CDR3. D genes are given only for firm matches. Clone sizes are given selectively: once, few, many, or a class where the clone is expanded.

j_call | cdr3_length | v_call | d_call | clone_size | cdr3_aa | cdr3_nt
TRBJ2-3 | 15 | TRBV11-3 | - | - | CASSLGPRFPDTQYF | TGTGCCAGCAGCTTGGGTCCGAGGTTCCCAGATACGCAGTATTTT
TRBJ2-2 | 14 | TRBV4-2 | - | many | CASSQEQGGGELFF | TGTGCCAGCAGCCAAGAACAGGGCGGCGGGGAGCTGTTTTTT
TRBJ1-2 | 12 | TRBV2 | TRBD1 | - | CASRGDSYGYTF | TGTGCCAGCAGGGGGGACAGCTATGGCTACACCTTC
TRBJ2-5 | 15 | TRBV5-4 | - | - | CASSLALGGQETQYF | TGTGCCAGCAGCTTGGCTCTCGGGGGACAAGAGACCCAGTACTTC
TRBJ2-5 | 15 | TRBV5-1 | - | once | CASSPNSGPQETQYF | TGCGCCAGCAGTCCGAATTCTGGGCCCCAAGAGACCCAGTACTTC
TRBJ2-7 | 14 | TRBV10-3 | - | - | CAIRPSAGSYEQYF | TGTGCCATCAGACCTAGCGCCGGCTCCTACGAGCAGTACTTC
TRBJ1-2 | 13 | TRBV9 | TRBD1 | - | CASSVEQGAGYTF | TGTGCCAGCAGCGTAGAGCAGGGGGCTGGCTACACCTTC
TRBJ1-4 | 15 | TRBV9 | - | - | CASSVGHGKNEKLFF | TGTGCCAGCAGCGTAGGTCACGGGAAGAATGAAAAACTGTTTTTT
TRBJ2-7 | 15 | TRBV7-6 | - | few | CASSGHGGTLYEQYF | TGTGCCAGCAGCGGCCACGGCGGGACCCTCTACGAGCAGTACTTC
TRBJ2-7 | 17 | TRBV21-1 | - | - | CASSKGKSDRSSYEQYF | TGTGCCAGCAGCAAAGGAAAATCGGACAGGAGCTCCTACGAGCAGTACTTC
TRBJ2-1 | 15 | TRBV5-1 | TRBD2 | - | CASYAGTSFLNEQFF | TGCGCCAGCTATGCCGGGACTAGTTTCTTGAATGAGCAGTTCTTC
TRBJ2-7 | 14 | TRBV5-1 | - | - | CASSLSLAGYEQYF | TGCGCCAGCAGCTTGTCACTAGCTGGCTACGAGCAGTACTTC
TRBJ2-1 | 15 | TRBV7-9 | - | - | CASSFSRASDNEQFF | TGTGCCAGCAGCTTTAGCAGGGCGTCCGACAATGAGCAGTTCTTC
TRBJ2-7 | 18 | TRBV7-2 | - | - | CASSLKDPVLAGSYEQYF | TGTGCCAGCAGCTTAAAAGACCCGGTGCTGGCGGGCTCCTACGAGCAGTACTTC
TRBJ2-7 | 16 | TRBV18 | TRBD2 | - | CASSPGTSGMTYEQYF | TGTGCCAGCTCACCGGGGACTAGCGGGATGACCTACGAGCAGTACTTC
TRBJ2-3 | 16 | TRBV11-3 | TRBD2 | - | CASSLRTSGRTDTQYF | TGTGCCAGCAGCTTACGAACTAGCGGGAGAACAGATACGCAGTATTTT
TRBJ2-2 | 16 | TRBV5-1 | TRBD1 | - | CASSLGQGADTGELFF | TGCGCCAGCAGCTTGGGACAGGGGGCGGACACCGGGGAGCTGTTTTTT
TRBJ1-2 | 13 | TRBV19 | TRBD1 | - | CASKEGARRGYTF | TGTGCCAGTAAGGAGGGGGCCCGTCGTGGCTACACCTTC
TRBJ1-5 | 18 | TRBV7-4 | - | - | CASTARRREPRHYQPQHF | TGTGCCAGCACCGCCCGAAGGAGGGAGCCGAGACACTATCAGCCCCAGCATTTT
TRBJ1-4 | 15 | TRBV19 | - | - | CASSIGGATNEKLFF | TGTGCCAGTAGTATAGGGGGGGCAACTAATGAAAAACTGTTTTTT
TRBJ2-7 | 15 | TRBV24-1 | TRBD2 | once | CATSDPTSGRDEQYF | TGTGCCACCAGTGACCCGACTAGCGGGAGGGACGAGCAGTACTTC
TRBJ2-1 | 15 | TRBV2 | TRBD2 | - | CASSRQTSYGDEQFF | TGTGCCAGCAGTAGACAGACTAGCTACGGAGATGAGCAGTTCTTC
TRBJ1-2 | 16 | TRBV5-6 | TRBD1 | - | CASSPRGPPGPSGYTF | TGTGCCAGCAGCCCCAGGGGGCCCCCGGGTCCGAGCGGCTACACCTTC
TRBJ2-7 | 15 | TRBV5-1 | TRBD1 | - | CASSLVAQGAREQYF | TGCGCCAGCAGCTTGGTGGCCCAGGGGGCGCGAGAGCAGTACTTC
TRBJ1-4 | 14 | TRBV7-9 | TRBD1 | - | CASSITGGGEKLFF | TGTGCCAGCAGCATAACAGGGGGAGGTGAAAAACTGTTTTTT
TRBJ1-1 | 14 | TRBV6-5 | TRBD1 | - | CASRLTGVDTEAFF | TGTGCCAGCAGGTTGACAGGGGTGGACACTGAAGCTTTCTTT
TRBJ2-7 | 14 | TRBV4-1 | - | - | CASSQADGNYEQYF | TGCGCCAGCAGCCAAGCGGACGGGAATTACGAGCAGTACTTC
TRBJ2-5 | 16 | TRBV9 | TRBD2 | - | CASSPGTSGSLETQYF | TGTGCCAGCAGCCCCGGGACTAGCGGGAGTTTAGAGACCCAGTACTTC
TRBJ2-2 | 17 | TRBV7-9 | TRBD1 | - | CASSLALQGASTGELFF | TGTGCCAGCAGCTTAGCCCTACAGGGGGCGAGCACCGGGGAGCTGTTTTTT